This T cell receptor (beta chain) originates from a study of CD8+CD57+ T cells in acquired aplastic anemia (dated by TCRdb to about 2018). Turning to the overall study: On average, sorted CD4+ and CD8+ cells yielded around 3.5 ug of extracted DNA, with a range of about 0.19 to 30 ug. CD8+CD57+ expansion was defined as a frequency above the mean frequency observed in healthy subjects.

TCR beta VDJ combination and CDR3 sequence profiling used genomic DNA as the template. TCR repertoire sequencing was run on an Illumina HiSeq 2000. In the paper's pipeline: Repertoires were assessed using TRBV/TRBJ rearrangement plots, CDR3 size and DJ length profiles, and Simpson's diversity index. The most abundant DNA sequence in the deep sequencing data was defined as the immunodominant clone. CDR3 amino acid sequences were screened for sharing across subjects and compared with published repertoires and the VDJdb database. TCRdb reran the public reads through fastp at Q25 and MiXCR, keeping productive beta chains. Entries are consolidated by CDR3 protein sequence, retaining the most common genes and DNA. The V and J calls reflect TCRdb's pipeline rather than the authors' work. The sample table shows some 200,000 distinct CDR3 sequences, and around 45% are seen once. The ten largest account for around 9.7% of the sample.

The germline V end is reduced by 7 bases and the J end by 7 bases; junction bases left unmatched: 5. CDR1 and CDR2, per the germline V gene, are ENHRY and SYGVKD. The CDR3, cysteine through phenylalanine, is 13 amino acids long. Of the read, only the CDR3 DNA is kept; its 39 bases are in frame from base 1. As regards this clonotype: What antigen it recognizes has not been identified. The sample holds no much larger clone one base away, and base qualities are not on file.

The study at large found these results: Some 30 CD8+ CDR3 sequences were found to be shared between patients and controls, but these sequences appeared to be highly expressed in patients and within the immunodominant clones of the patients. Between patients and healthy controls, no significant difference in CD8+ Simpson's diversity was found (P=0.060).

The patients picked for sequencing were ones in whom flow cytometry had shown an expansion of CD8+CD57+ cells. Every patient had severe acquired aplastic anemia, diagnosed using the International Study of Aplastic Anemia and Agranulocytosis and Camitta criteria. Patients had received no therapy at the time of blood sampling. The study deep-sequenced TCR repertoires of sorted CD4+ and CD8+ blood T cells from severe aplastic anemia patients and healthy subjects. Patients were enrolled under clinicaltrials.gov protocols 00001620, 01623167, 00001397, 00071045, 00081523 and 00961064 in the USA. Ficoll-Paque density gradient centrifugation was used to isolate peripheral blood mononuclear cells. CD4+ and CD8+ T cells were sorted by FACS or magnetic beads before DNA extraction.

The V gene is TRBV10-3 and the J gene is TRBJ2-1; 9 bases in between match TRBD2. The specimen was sorted CD4+, CD8+, or CD8+CD57+ T cells (not recorded which) from PBMCs. The sequence came from a human donor with aplastic anemia. Here the CDR3 is given as CAIKGGRVNEQFF. The sequenced DNA is TGTGCCATCAAGGGCGGGAGGGTAAATGAGCAGTTCTTC.